The 10 T cell receptor beta chains below all came from one sample that was sequenced in a study of shared T cell receptors in the human thymus. Generated by immunoSEQ multiplex PCR, the TCRdb table keeps only in-frame clones and is missing some. The sample contains approximately 490,000 clones, more than 75% of which appear only once. The sample was also linked to a second study, of human thymus T cells.

The sequencing input was thymocytes. All receptors come from a boy in the first two years of life with a congenital heart defect.

This chain links TRBV2 with TRBJ1-3; 8 positions agree with TRBD1. V gave up 6 bases and J gave up 3 bases; unmatched junction bases: 7. Germline-derived CDR1 and CDR2 are SNHLY and FYNNEI. The CDR3 extends over 15 amino acids. CDR3 sequence (DNA): TGTGCCAGCAGCGTACAGGGGGAAGGTGGAAACACCATATATTTT. Residues: CASSVQGEGGNTIYF. Combining the CDR3 with reference TRBV2 and TRBJ1-3 gives the whole variable domain EPEVTQTPSHQVTQMGQEVILRCVPISNHLYFYWYRQILGQKVEFLVSFYNNEISEKSEIFDDQFSVERPDGSNFTLKIRSTKLEDSAMYFCASSVQGEGGNTIYFGEGSWLTVV.

The J gene is TRBJ2-3, the V gene TRBV27; 7 nucleotides line up with TRBD1. The V gene's germline CDR1 is MNHEY and CDR2 SMNVEV (reference sequence). The CDR3 extends over 14 amino acids. V lost 6 bases and J lost 0; bases outside the gene matches: 3. CDR3 DNA: TGTGCCAGCAGCCCGACAGGGAGCACAGATACGCAGTATTTT. Protein sequence: CASSPTGSTDTQYF.

J is TRBJ2-3 and V is TRBV11-3; 10 bases match TRBD2. Germline trimming cut 0 bases from V and 4 bases from J; bases unmatched to any gene: 7. This CDR3 contains 17 residues. Germline V gene lookup returns CDR1 SGHNT and CDR2 YENEEA. The CDR3: CASSLDITSGTPDTQYF. The CDR3 DNA follows: TGTGCCAGCAGCTTAGATATCACTAGCGGGACCCCAGATACGCAGTATTTT.

This clone showed up just a few times. The rearrangement joins TRBV5-1 to TRBJ2-3, with D perhaps matching TRBD1 (6 bases). CDR3 length: 15 amino acids. V lost 3 bases, J lost 6 bases, and 17 bases lay in between. Germline lookup yields CDR1 SGHRS and CDR2 YFSETQ. This chain's CDR3 is CASSYEGGPADTQYF. CDR3 nucleotide sequence: TGCGCCAGCAGCTACGAAGGGGGTCCGGCGGATACGCAGTATTTT.

The V gene is TRBV30, the J gene TRBJ1-4; D unresolved. Germline V gene sequence: CDR1 GTSNPN, CDR2 SVGIG (reference sequence). V was pared by 0 bases and J by 5 bases, with 16 bases between. This CDR3 spans 16 amino acids. CDR3: CAWSVLSRETNEKLFF. CDR3 nucleotides: TGTGCCTGGAGTGTACTGTCAAGGGAGACAAATGAAAAACTGTTTTTT. Full variable domain (remainder filled in from reference TRBV30 and TRBJ1-4): SQTIHQWPATLVQPVGSPLSLECTVEGTSNPNLYWYRQAAGRGLQLLFYSVGIGQISSEVPQNLSASRPQDRQFILSSKKLLLSDSGFYLCAWSVLSRETNEKLFFGSGTQLSVL.

The rearrangement joins TRBV27 to TRBJ1-1; tentatively, D is TRBD1 (5 bases). Trimming removed 6 bases at V and 3 bases at J, with 17 bases between. Germline V gene lookup returns CDR1 MNHEY and CDR2 SMNVEV (reference sequence). The CDR3 is made up of 15 amino acids. CDR3 residues: CASSRGRGADTEAFF. CDR3 nucleotide sequence: TGTGCCAGCAGCCGAGGACGTGGGGCAGACACTGAAGCTTTCTTT.

The chain carries TRBV7-2 and TRBJ1-3; D uncertain. V was pared by 10 bases and J by 2 bases, with 6 bases between. This CDR3 region has 11 residues. Germline V lookup: CDR1 SGHTA, CDR2 FQGNSA. Written as DNA, the CDR3 is TGTGCCACCACAGCTGGAAACACCATATATTTT. This codes for CATTAGNTIYF.

The chain carries TRBV6-5 and TRBJ2-7; TRBD1 aligns across 8 bases. V lost 2 bases and J lost 3; bases outside the gene matches: 9. The CDR3 runs 16 residues. Germline assignment: CDR1 MNHEY and CDR2 SVGAGI. The CDR3 loop is CASSYHYLGQGYEQYF. CDR3 coding DNA: TGTGCCAGCAGTTACCACTATCTAGGACAGGGCTACGAGCAGTACTTC.

V and J are TRBV27 and TRBJ2-3; 7 nucleotides match TRBD1. From germline, CDR1 is MNHEY and CDR2 SMNVEV (reference sequence). CDR3 length: 15 residues. Losses at the gene ends were 5 bases for V and 0 bases for J; bases not matched to a gene: 5. This CDR3 is CASSIQGKSTDTQYF. The DNA of the CDR3 is TGTGCCAGCAGTATACAGGGGAAGAGCACAGATACGCAGTATTTT.

The CDR3 nucleotides are TGCAGCGTTGAATCGACTCCGGCGGGTGAGCAGTTCTTC. It specifies CSVESTPAGEQFF. The chain employs TRBV29-1 and TRBJ2-1; possibly TRBD2 for D (5 bases). The V end was cut by 2 bases, the J end by 9 bases, with 14 bases between. The CDR3 runs 13 residues. Germline values: CDR1 SQVTM, CDR2 ANQGSEA.